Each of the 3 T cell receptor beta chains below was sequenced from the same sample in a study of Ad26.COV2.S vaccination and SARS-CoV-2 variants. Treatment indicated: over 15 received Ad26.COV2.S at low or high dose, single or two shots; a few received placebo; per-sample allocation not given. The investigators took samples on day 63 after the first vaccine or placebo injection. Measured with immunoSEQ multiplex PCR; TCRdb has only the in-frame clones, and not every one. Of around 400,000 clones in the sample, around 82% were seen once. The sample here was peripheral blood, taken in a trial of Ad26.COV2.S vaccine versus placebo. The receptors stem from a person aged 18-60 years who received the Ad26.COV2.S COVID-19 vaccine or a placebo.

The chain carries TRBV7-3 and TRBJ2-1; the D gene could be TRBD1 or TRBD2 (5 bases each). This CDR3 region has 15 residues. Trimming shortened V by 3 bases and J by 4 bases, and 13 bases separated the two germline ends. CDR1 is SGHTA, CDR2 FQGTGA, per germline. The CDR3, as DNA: TGTGCCAGCAGCTTTTCGGGACGGGAATACAATGAGCAGTTCTTC. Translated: CASSFSGREYNEQFF. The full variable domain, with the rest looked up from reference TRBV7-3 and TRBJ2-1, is GAGVSQTPSNKVTEKGKYVELRCDPISGHTALYWYRQSLGQGPEFLIYFQGTGAADDSGLPNDRFFAVRPEGSVSTLKIQRTERGDSAVYLCASSFSGREYNEQFFGPGTRLTVL.

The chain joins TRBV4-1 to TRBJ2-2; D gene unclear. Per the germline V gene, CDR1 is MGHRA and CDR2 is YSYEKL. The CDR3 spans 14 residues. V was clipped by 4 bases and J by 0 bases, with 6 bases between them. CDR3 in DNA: TGCGCCAGCAGCCGAAGACCGAACACCGGGGAGCTGTTTTTT. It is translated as CASSRRPNTGELFF.

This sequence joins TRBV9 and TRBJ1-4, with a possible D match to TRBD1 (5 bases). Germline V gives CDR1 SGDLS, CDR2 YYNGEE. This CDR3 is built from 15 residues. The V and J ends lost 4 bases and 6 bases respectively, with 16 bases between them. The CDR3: CASSPGSLVHEKLFF. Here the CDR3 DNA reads TGTGCCAGCAGCCCAGGGTCATTGGTTCATGAAAAACTGTTTTTT.